In its sample, the clone carrying this TCR beta chain was seen a few times. The antigen remains undetermined. Amplification yielded TCR beta CDR3 regions, with RNA transcripts as the source. The HTBI primer set served for first-round RT-PCR of the TCR CDR3. One entry per CDR3 protein, called by TCRdb with MiXCR from the multiplex PCR reads. The sample has roughly 750,000 distinct CDR3 sequences, about a sixth seen once; the top ten hold under 9.5%. Trimming at V came to 7 bases and at J to 2 bases, leaving 9 bases not matched to a gene. The CDR3 sequence is 15 residues long. Per the germline V gene, CDR1 is MNHNS and CDR2 is SASEGT. The data originate from a study of T cells in Graves' hyperthyroidism and ophthalmopathy. Turning to the study itself: Prior to any treatment, at the point of initial diagnosis, peripheral blood was collected.

A roughly 9.1 ml volume of fresh peripheral blood provided the PBMCs. Study-level findings and limits: Most thyroid clonotypes expanded above 0.001 were also detected in blood.

The clonotype was recovered from a man between 18 and 29 years old with Graves' hyperthyroidism. Sequenced sample: blood. The chain is built from TRBV6-1 and TRBJ2-7, with 9 bases identical to TRBD2. The CDR3 sequence: CASTAAIAGAYEQYF. The CDR3 coding sequence is TGTGCCAGCACCGCCGCGATAGCGGGAGCCTACGAGCAGTACTTC.